These 6 T cell receptor beta chains were sequenced from one sample in a study of blood T cell repertoires in COVID-19. Sequenced by immunoSEQ multiplex PCR; TCRdb stores in-frame clones only, minus some. The repertoire holds 300,000 to 350,000 clones, with 90% as singletons. Sequencing was done on a sample of PBMCs or T cells enriched from blood (not recorded which). The receptors were sampled from a woman under 30 with acute COVID-19.

This clone was detected once. The chain couples TRBV20-1 to TRBJ1-4; TRBD1 might be the D (5 bases). The V gene lost 3 bases and the J gene lost 6 bases, with 11 bases spanning the gap. Germline CDR1 is DFQATT and CDR2 is SNEGSKA (reference sequence). The CDR3 contains 13 residues. The CDR3 region is CSASVQGHEKLFF. The CDR3 coding sequence is TGCAGTGCTAGTGTTCAGGGCCATGAAAAACTGTTTTTT.

The J gene is TRBJ2-7, the V gene TRBV12-3 or TRBV12-4; a weak D match, TRBD2 (6 bases). V was shortened by 6 bases and J by 7 bases, with 16 bases between the two germline ends. There are 13 residues in the CDR3. CDR3 DNA sequence: TGTGCCAGCAGCTCCTTCGGGAGTGAAGAGCAGTACTTC. Its translation is CASSSFGSEEQYF.

The rearrangement uses TRBV10-3 and TRBJ2-1; 12 bases align to TRBD2. The V segment lost 5 bases and the J segment 7 bases; nucleotides outside the gene matches: 12. This CDR3 region has 17 residues. The germline V gene encodes CDR1 ENHRY and CDR2 SYGVKD. The chain's CDR3 is CAISRKGGLAGQNEQFF. CDR3 bases: TGTGCCATCAGTCGAAAAGGGGGACTAGCGGGTCAGAATGAGCAGTTCTTC.

The chain recombines TRBV29-1 with TRBJ2-7; TRBD1 might be the D (6 bases). This CDR3 is 17 amino acids long. Germline V lookup: CDR1 SQVTM, CDR2 ANQGSEA. V lost 6 bases and J lost 3, with 27 bases in between. The chain's CDR3 is CSVSGTPTPLSIYEQYF. The CDR3 coding sequence is TGCAGCGTGTCAGGGACACCTACACCCCTCAGTATCTACGAGCAGTACTTC.

The V and J genes are TRBV28 and TRBJ1-2; D unclear. Germline values: CDR1 MDHEN, CDR2 SYDVKM. The CDR3 covers 12 residues. The V end lost 7 bases, the J end lost 4 bases, and 10 bases lay between the germline ends. The CDR3 DNA sequence: TGTGCCAGCATGAGGGAGAGCTATGGCTACACCTTC. Translation gives CASMRESYGYTF.

This clone has a single count. The V gene is TRBV7-6, the J gene TRBJ2-7; TRBD2 agrees at 9 bases. Germline V gene lookup returns CDR1 SGHVS and CDR2 FNYEAQ. The trim removed 0 bases at V and 0 bases at J, leaving 3 bases unmatched. This CDR3 is built from 16 residues. DNA of the CDR3: TGTGCCAGCAGCTTAGCTAGCGGGAGCGGCTCCTACGAGCAGTACTTC. This translates into CASSLASGSGSYEQYF.